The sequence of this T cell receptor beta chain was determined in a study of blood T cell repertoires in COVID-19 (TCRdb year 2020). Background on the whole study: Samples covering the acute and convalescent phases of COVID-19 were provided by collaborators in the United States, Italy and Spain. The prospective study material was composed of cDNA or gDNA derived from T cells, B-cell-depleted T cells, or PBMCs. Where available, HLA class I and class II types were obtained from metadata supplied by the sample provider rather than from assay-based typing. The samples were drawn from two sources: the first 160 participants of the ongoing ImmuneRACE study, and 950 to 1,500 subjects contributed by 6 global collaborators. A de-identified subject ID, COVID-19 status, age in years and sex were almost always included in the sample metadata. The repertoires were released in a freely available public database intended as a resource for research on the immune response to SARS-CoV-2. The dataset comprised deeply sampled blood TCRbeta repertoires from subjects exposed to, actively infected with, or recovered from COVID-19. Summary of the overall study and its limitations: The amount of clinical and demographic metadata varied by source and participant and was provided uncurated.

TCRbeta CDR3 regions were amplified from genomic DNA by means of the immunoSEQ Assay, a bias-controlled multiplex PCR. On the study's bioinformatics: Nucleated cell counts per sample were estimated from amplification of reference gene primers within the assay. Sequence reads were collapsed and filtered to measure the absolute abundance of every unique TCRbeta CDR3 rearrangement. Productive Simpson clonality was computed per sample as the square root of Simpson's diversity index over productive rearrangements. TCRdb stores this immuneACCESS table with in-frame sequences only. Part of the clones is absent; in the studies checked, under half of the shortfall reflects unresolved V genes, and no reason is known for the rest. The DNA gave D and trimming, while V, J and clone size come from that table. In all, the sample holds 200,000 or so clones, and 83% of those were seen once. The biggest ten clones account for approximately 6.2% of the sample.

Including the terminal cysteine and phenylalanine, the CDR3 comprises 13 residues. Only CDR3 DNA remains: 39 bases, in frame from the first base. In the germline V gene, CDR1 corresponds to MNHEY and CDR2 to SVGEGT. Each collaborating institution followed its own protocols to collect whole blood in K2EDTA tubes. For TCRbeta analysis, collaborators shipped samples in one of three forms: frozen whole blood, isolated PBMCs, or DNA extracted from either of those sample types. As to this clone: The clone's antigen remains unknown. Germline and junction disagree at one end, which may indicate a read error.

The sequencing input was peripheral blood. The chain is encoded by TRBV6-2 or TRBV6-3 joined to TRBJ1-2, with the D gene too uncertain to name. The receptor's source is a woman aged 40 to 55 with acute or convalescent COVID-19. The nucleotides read TGTGCCAGCAGTCACTCATCCTCCTATGGCTACACCTTC. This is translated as CASSHSSSYGYTF.